This T cell receptor (beta chain) was obtained from a study of shared clonotypes between healthy human individuals. Only in-frame clones appear in the TCRdb table, and some are missing; sequencing was by immunoSEQ multiplex PCR. Of about 2 million clones in the sample, 85% to 95% were seen once. Germline loops: CDR1 LNHNV, CDR2 YYDKDF (reference sequence). There are 13 residues in the CDR3. V lost 6 bases and J lost 1, with 10 bases in between. This TCR derives from a man in his late teens or twenties in good health. The specimen was naive CD4+ T cells sorted from blood. Regarding subset: CD45RA+ positively selected. This chain connects TRBV15 to TRBJ2-7, with a weak D call TRBD1 (5 bases). In DNA, the CDR3 is TGTGCCACCAGGACAGCAATTTCCTACGAGCAGTACTTC. Its translation: CATRTAISYEQYF. The entire variable domain, with the rest obtained from reference TRBV15 and TRBJ2-7, is as follows: DAMVIQNPRYQVTQFGKPVTLSCSQTLNHNVMYWYQQKSSQAPKLLFHYYDKDFNNEADTPDNFQSRRPNTSFCFLDIRSPGLGDTAMYLCATRTAISYEQYFGPGTRLTVT.